Each of the 30 T cell receptor beta chains below was sequenced from the same sample in a study of tumor and adjacent non-tumor tissue in lung cancer. A modified ARM-PCR protocol with three rounds of nested PCR amplified TCRbeta. TCRdb re-called the multiplex PCR reads through MiXCR, storing one row per CDR3 protein. The sample includes about 85,000 distinct CDR3 sequences, approximately 57% seen only once; the top ten take roughly 15%. RNA was extracted from bulk tissue without any cell sorting. Sequencing was performed on lung tumor tissue. The source is a man between 65 and 85 years old with non-small cell lung cancer.

This clonotype was counted ten times or more. The CDR3 protein is CASSSRGGMTSGGQETQYF. CDR3 sequence (DNA): TGTGCCAGCAGTTCCCGCGGGGGGATGACTAGCGGGGGACAAGAGACCCAGTACTTC. The chain couples TRBV12-3 or TRBV12-4 to TRBJ2-5, with 12 positions matching TRBD2. Trimming at V came to 4 bases and at J to 2 bases, leaving 14 bases not matched to a gene. The CDR3 totals 19 residues.

The chain joins TRBV7-9 to TRBJ2-7; D possibly uses TRBD1 or TRBD2 (6 bases each). Germline V gene data show CDR1 as SEHNR and CDR2 as FQNEAQ (reference sequence). CDR3 size: 15 residues. Trimming removed 5 bases at V and 5 bases at J, with 19 bases between. CDR3 residues: CASSPLGGTIHEQYF. Written as DNA, the CDR3 is TGTGCCAGCAGCCCACTAGGGGGGACAATCCACGAGCAGTACTTC. Based on the CDR3 plus reference TRBV7-9 and TRBJ2-7, the full variable domain is DTGVSQNPRHKITKRGQNVTFRCDPISEHNRLYWYRQTLGQGPEFLTYFQNEAQLEKSRLLSDRFSAERPKGSFSTLEIQRTEQGDSAMYLCASSPLGGTIHEQYFGPGTRLTVT.

A note on this clonotype: At one of its ends the junction is not consistent with the germline gene, which may arise from a read error. This chain uses TRBV11-3 with TRBJ2-7; either TRBD1 or TRBD2 may supply D (6 bases each). CDR1 and CDR2 from the germline V gene are SGHNT and YENEEA. The CDR3 covers 13 residues. The CDR3 DNA follows: TGTGTCAGCAGCCTGGGGGGCTGGTCGGAGCAGTACTTC. This codes for CVSSLGGWSEQYF.

In regard to this clonotype: The junction does not match germline at one end; this may be a read error. The chain employs TRBV29-1 and TRBJ2-7, with a weak D call TRBD2 (6 bases). CDR3 length equals 11 residues. Per the germline V gene, CDR1 is SQVTM and CDR2 is ANQGSEA. CDR3 DNA: TGCAGCGTTGGGGGGTCGGGGGAGCAGTGCTTC. Protein sequence: CSVGGSGEQCF.

Worth noting for this clonotype: This may come from a read error, since a much larger clone is one base off. The conserved final phenylalanine or tryptophan is absent from the CDR3, which likely points to a read error. The gene calls are TRBV12-3 or TRBV12-4 and TRBJ2-7; 8 nucleotides align to TRBD1. CDR3 length: 14 amino acids. V shed 3 bases, J shed 5 bases, and the junction held 6 bases outside the gene matches. The CDR3 protein is CASSLQGARHEQYL. The CDR3 nucleotides are TGTGCCAGCAGTTTGCAGGGGGCGAGGCACGAGCAGTACCTC.

V gene TRBV6-5 combines with J gene TRBJ2-2, with 8 bases aligning to TRBD1. Unmatched junction bases numbered 15, after V lost 7 bases and J lost 14 bases. Germline CDR1 MNHEY, CDR2 SVGAGI. CDR3 length: 14 residues. This CDR3 reads CASNGQGAAGVLFF. CDR3 coding DNA: TGTGCCAGCAATGGGCAGGGGGCCGCCGGGGTTCTGTTTTTT.

Note on this clonotype: A much larger clone is a single base away; this may be a read error. Because the CDR3 is missing its conserved closing phenylalanine or tryptophan, this is likely a read error. The J gene is TRBJ2-2, the V gene TRBV12-3 or TRBV12-4, with 7 positions matching TRBD1. The CDR3 has 15 residues. V lost 5 bases, J lost 4 bases, and 7 bases stayed unmatched. The CDR3 here is CASSIRPGGTGELFY. CDR3 DNA sequence: TGTGCCAGCAGTATACGACCAGGGGGCACCGGGGAGCTGTTTTAT.

The chain couples TRBV28 to TRBJ2-1; D is ambiguous. CDR1 and CDR2 from the germline V gene are MDHEN and SYDVKM. Trimming left V 1 base short and J 4 bases short, with 11 bases between. The CDR3 is made up of 15 amino acids. The CDR3 nucleotides are TGTGCCAGCAGTTTATCAGGTCCCCTATACAATGAGCAGTTCTTC. The encoded protein is CASSLSGPLYNEQFF.

The rearrangement links TRBV6-6 to TRBJ1-3; D might be TRBD1 (6 bases). The CDR3 extends over 15 amino acids. Germline V gene data show CDR1 as MNHNY and CDR2 as SVGAGI (reference sequence). Here the CDR3 DNA reads TGTGTCAGATGCCGTAATGCAGGGGCTGGAAACACCATATATTTT. Its protein is CVRCRNAGAGNTIYF.

The chain couples TRBV2 to TRBJ2-2; D possibly corresponds to TRBD2 (5 bases). Germline lookup yields CDR1 SNHLY and CDR2 FYNNEI. The V gene lost 6 bases and the J gene lost 8 bases, with 10 bases spanning the gap. The CDR3 length is 12 residues. The CDR3 DNA sequence: TGTGCCAGCAGGCTAGCCCTAGGGGAGCTGTTTTTT. Amino acids: CASRLALGELFF.

On this clonotype itself: This sequence may be a read error, since a much larger clone differs from it by one base. The gene calls are TRBV12-3 or TRBV12-4 and TRBJ1-6; D unresolved. This CDR3 is built from 15 residues. CDR3 nucleotides: TGTGTCAGCAGACGGACCCGACAAGGGAATTCACCCCTCCACTTT. Translating it yields CVSRRTRQGNSPLHF.

This clonotype was seen more than once but under ten times. A much larger clonotype is one base distant, so this may be a read error. V and J are TRBV29-1 and TRBJ1-1; no clear D gene. The CDR3 is 13 residues long. CDR1 SQVTM and CDR2 ANQGSEA come from the germline V gene. Deletions cut 5 bases from V and 4 bases from J, with 14 bases between. The CDR3 here is CSVFRNRGTEAFF. The CDR3, as DNA: TGCAGCGTTTTCCGGAACCGGGGCACTGAAGCTTTCTTT. The variable domain in full, with the rest retrieved from reference TRBV29-1 and TRBJ1-1, is SAVISQKPSRDICQRGTSLTIQCQVDSQVTMMFWYRQQPGQSLTLIATANQGSEATYESGFVIDKFPISRPNLTFSTLTVSNMSPEDSSIYLCSVFRNRGTEAFFGQGTRLTVV.

This clonotype was seen more than once but under ten times. The rearrangement links TRBV20-1 to TRBJ2-7; D gene unclear. Trimming took off 6 bases at V and 3 bases at J, with 18 bases between the two ends. This CDR3 region has 14 residues. Germline CDR1 and CDR2: DFQATT and SNEGSKA (reference sequence). The DNA for the CDR3 is TGCAGTGCCAACCTGGCCGTTGTAGGCTACGAGCAGTACTTC. Protein: CSANLAVVGYEQYF.

This clonotype showed up many times. The J gene is TRBJ2-7, the V gene TRBV2; the D gene could be TRBD1 or TRBD2 (5 bases each). The length of the CDR3 is 13 residues. The V and J ends lost 8 bases and 3 bases respectively, with 14 bases between them. Germline V lookup: CDR1 SNHLY, CDR2 FYNNEI. The CDR3 DNA reads as TGTGCCAGCTTCCGGGACGCCTACTACGAGCAGTACTTC. Its protein is CASFRDAYYEQYF.

This clonotype came up many times. V is TRBV12-3 or TRBV12-4 and J is TRBJ1-5; D may be TRBD1 (5 bases). CDR3 length: 14 residues. Trimming stripped 6 bases from V and 6 bases from J, with 15 bases between. The CDR3 DNA sequence: TGTGCCAGCAGGTTGGGGGGGGAAGGTCAGCCCCAGCATTTT. Amino acids: CASRLGGEGQPQHF.

This clonotype is termed medium-sized. The chain has TRBV6-5 and TRBJ1-6; 8 nucleotides line up with TRBD1. The CDR3 covers 14 residues. Per the germline V gene, CDR1 is MNHEY and CDR2 is SVGAGI. Trimming at V came to 7 bases and at J to 5 bases, leaving 4 bases not matched to a gene. The chain's CDR3 is CASTRTGNNSPLHF. The CDR3, as DNA: TGTGCCAGCACCAGGACAGGGAATAATTCACCCCTCCACTTT.

V and J are TRBV11-2 and TRBJ1-5; 7 bases align to TRBD1. The germline V gene has CDR1 SGHAT and CDR2 FQNNGV. The CDR3 is 16 amino acids. CDR3 DNA sequence: TGTATCAGCAGCCCCTCTGGGACAGCGCGCAATCAGCCCCAGCATTTT. It yields the protein CISSPSGTARNQPQHF.

As to this clonotype: One junction end does not reproduce the germline sequence, and a read error may be involved. This sequence joins TRBV6-1 and TRBJ2-6; TRBD1 is a possible D gene (5 bases). The CDR3 extends over 13 amino acids. Germline V gene sequence: CDR1 MNHNS, CDR2 SASEGT. CDR3 protein: CASSIAGANVLTF. The CDR3 DNA follows: TGTGCCAGCAGCATCGCTGGGGCCAACGTCCTAACTTTC.

On this clonotype: It may be a read error: a sequence one base away is much more abundant. V gene TRBV20-1 combines with J gene TRBJ2-1; D is uncertain. The CDR3 loop spans 13 amino acids. The germline V gene has CDR1 DFQATT and CDR2 SNEGSKA (reference sequence). CDR3 protein: CSARDPNYNERFF. DNA of the CDR3: TGCAGTGCTAGAGACCCGAATTACAATGAGCGGTTCTTC.

The sample holds many counts of this clonotype. The chain has TRBV4-1 and TRBJ1-1, with a tentative D call TRBD1 (5 bases). The CDR3 runs to 13 residues. V shed 6 bases and J shed 3 bases, with 11 bases lying between them. Germline loops: CDR1 MGHRA, CDR2 YSYEKL. The CDR3 nucleotides read TGCGCCAGCAGGGACACGTGGTACACTGAAGCTTTCTTT. Its protein is CASRDTWYTEAFF.

As for this clonotype: Relative to the germline gene, one junction end is altered; a read error may explain this. The chain has TRBV11-2 and TRBJ1-1; D is unclear. The V gene's germline CDR1 is SGHAT and CDR2 FQNNGV. This CDR3 comprises 14 residues. In DNA form, the CDR3 reads TGTGCCAGCAGCTTCGGGCTCTCGAACACTGAAGTTTTCTTT. Its translation: CASSFGLSNTEVFF.

This clonotype was found a few times. With a much larger clone just one base away, this may be a read error. The chain joins TRBV4-1 to TRBJ2-7; 9 nucleotides match TRBD1. CDR3 length: 15 residues. CDR1 is MGHRA, CDR2 YSYEKL, per germline. The CDR3 reads CASSRAGQGRNERYF. The CDR3 region has the DNA TGCGCCAGCAGCCGCGCGGGACAGGGAAGAAACGAGCGGTACTTC.

This clonotype showed up many times. This sequence joins TRBV10-3 and TRBJ2-7; D perhaps matches TRBD1 (7 bases). V lost 2 bases to trimming and J lost 4 bases, with 21 bases between them. CDR3 length: 17 residues. The germline V gene encodes CDR1 ENHRY and CDR2 SYGVKD. The chain's CDR3 is CAISETTNRQGGYEQYF. The CDR3 nucleotides read TGTGCCATCAGTGAGACAACCAACCGACAGGGAGGTTACGAGCAGTACTTC.

This clonotype showed up just a few times. The chain couples TRBV11-2 to TRBJ2-7; 8 bases align to TRBD2. CDR3 length: 14 amino acids. In germline, CDR1 is SGHAT, CDR2 FQNNGV. The DNA for the CDR3 is TGTACTAGCACCTCCGAGCGGGGGCCCTACGAGCAGTACTTC. Amino acid sequence: CTSTSERGPYEQYF.

About this clonotype: Germline and junction disagree at one end, which may indicate a read error. The chain joins TRBV19 to TRBJ2-5, with a weak D call TRBD1 (6 bases). The CDR3 sequence is 16 residues long. From germline, CDR1 is LNHDA and CDR2 SQIVND (reference sequence). CDR3 DNA sequence: TGTGCCTGTAGCCAGGCCCCGGGACACACTTTGGAGACCCAGTACTTC. It translates to CACSQAPGHTLETQYF.

Details on this clonotype: One end of the junction is discordant with germline, which a read error may explain. The chain recombines TRBV11-2 with TRBJ2-7; D is undetermined. The CDR3 is 14 amino acids. CDR1 is SGHAT and CDR2 is FQNNGV in the germline V gene. DNA of the CDR3: TGTGCCAGCAGCCCCGGGTCGGGTTCCTACGAACAGTACTTC. It encodes CASSPGSGSYEQYF.

Only a few counts were recorded for this clonotype. A much larger clone differs from this one at a single base, so this may be a read error. CDR3 amino acids: CANSPGLAGTDTQYF. DNA of the CDR3: TGTGCCAACAGTCCCGGACTAGCCGGCACAGATACGCAGTATTTT. The genes are TRBV12-3 or TRBV12-4 and TRBJ2-3; 8 nucleotides line up with TRBD2. CDR3 length: 15 amino acids.

This clonotype was seen ten or more times. The CDR3 region has the DNA TGTGCCAGCAGCCCTGACAGGAACAATCAGCCCCAGCATTTT. This gives the protein CASSPDRNNQPQHF. V usage is TRBV5-6 and J usage is TRBJ1-5; a weak D match, TRBD1 (6 bases). There are 14 residues in the CDR3. The germline V gene has CDR1 SGHDT and CDR2 YYEEEE. V was cut by 4 bases and J by 3 bases, with 11 bases left in between.

This clonotype was observed once. Germline and junction disagree at one end, which may indicate a read error. The chain combines TRBV6-5 with TRBJ1-5; 8 bases fit TRBD1. The CDR3 loop spans 18 amino acids. CDR1 and CDR2 (germline): MNHEY, SVGAGI. The CDR3 region is CASSRSSGTGKGNQHQHF. In DNA form, the CDR3 reads TGTGCCAGCAGTCGATCTTCTGGGACAGGAAAAGGCAATCAGCACCAGCATTTT.

Comment on this clonotype: A read error may account for a junction end that differs from germline. The chain uses TRBV6-6 and TRBJ1-2; tentative D call: TRBD1 (6 bases). The CDR3 runs to 17 residues. CDR1 and CDR2 from the germline V gene are MNHNY and SVGAGI (reference sequence). CDR3 nucleotides: TGTGCCAGTAGTTGCTCGTCAGGGGCCCACCGGGACTATGGCTACACCTTC. Translated, it gives CASSCSSGAHRDYGYTF.